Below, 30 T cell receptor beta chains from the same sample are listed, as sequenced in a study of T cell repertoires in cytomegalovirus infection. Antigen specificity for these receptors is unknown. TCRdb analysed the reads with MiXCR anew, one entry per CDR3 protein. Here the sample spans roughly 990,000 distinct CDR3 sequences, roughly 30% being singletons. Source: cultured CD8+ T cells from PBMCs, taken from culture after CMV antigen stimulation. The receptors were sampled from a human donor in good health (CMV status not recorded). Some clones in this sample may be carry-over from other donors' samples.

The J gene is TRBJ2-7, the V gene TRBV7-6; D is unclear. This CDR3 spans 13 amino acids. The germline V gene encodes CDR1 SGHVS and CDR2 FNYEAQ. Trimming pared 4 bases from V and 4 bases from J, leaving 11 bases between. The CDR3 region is CASSSGRQYEQYV. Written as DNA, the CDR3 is TGTGCCAGCAGCTCCGGACGGCAGTACGAGCAGTACGTC.

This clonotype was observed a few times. CDR3 sequence: CASSLEGIGELFF. In nucleotides, the CDR3 is TGTGCCAGCAGTCTCGAGGGGATAGGGGAGCTGTTTTTT. The J gene is TRBJ2-2, the V gene TRBV6-2 or TRBV6-3; either TRBD1 or TRBD2 may supply D (5 bases each). Germline V gene data show CDR1 as MNHEY and CDR2 as SVGEGT. This CDR3 contains 13 residues. V gave up 5 bases and J gave up 8 bases, with 12 bases separating them.

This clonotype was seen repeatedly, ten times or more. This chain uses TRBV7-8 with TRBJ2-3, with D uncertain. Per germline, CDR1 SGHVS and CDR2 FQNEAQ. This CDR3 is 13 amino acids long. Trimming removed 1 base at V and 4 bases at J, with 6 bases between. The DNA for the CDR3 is TGTGCCAGCAGCTTAGGTTCGGCAGATACGCAGTATTTT. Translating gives CASSLGSADTQYF.

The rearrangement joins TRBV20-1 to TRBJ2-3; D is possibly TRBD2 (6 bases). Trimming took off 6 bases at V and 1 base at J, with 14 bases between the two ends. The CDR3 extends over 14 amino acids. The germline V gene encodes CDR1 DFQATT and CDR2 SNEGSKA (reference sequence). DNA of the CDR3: TGCAGTGCCGAGGGCGGGGAGGGCACAGATACGCAGTATTTT. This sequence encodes CSAEGGEGTDTQYF.

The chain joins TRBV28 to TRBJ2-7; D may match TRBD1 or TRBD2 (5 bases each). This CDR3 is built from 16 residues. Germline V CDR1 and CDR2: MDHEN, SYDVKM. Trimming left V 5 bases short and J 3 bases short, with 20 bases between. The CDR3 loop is CASSPLPQGEGYEQYV. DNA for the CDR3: TGTGCCAGCAGTCCTCTACCGCAGGGCGAGGGCTACGAGCAGTACGTC.

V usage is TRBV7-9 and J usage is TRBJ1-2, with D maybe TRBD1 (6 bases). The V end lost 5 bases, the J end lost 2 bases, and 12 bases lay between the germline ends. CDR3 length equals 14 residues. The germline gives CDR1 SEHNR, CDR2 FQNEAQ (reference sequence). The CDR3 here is CASSQTGVNYGYTF. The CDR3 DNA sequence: TGTGCCAGCAGCCAGACAGGAGTCAACTATGGCTACACCTTC.

Here the CDR3 reads CASSPFGTSGYTGELFF. The DNA of the CDR3 is TGTGCCAGCAGCCCCTTCGGGACTAGCGGTTACACCGGGGAGCTGTTTTTT. This chain connects TRBV9 to TRBJ2-2, with 11 bases identical to TRBD2. The junction had 8 bases not matched to a gene; V was cut back by 4 bases and J by 3 bases. This CDR3 is 17 amino acids long. The germline V gene encodes CDR1 SGDLS and CDR2 YYNGEE.

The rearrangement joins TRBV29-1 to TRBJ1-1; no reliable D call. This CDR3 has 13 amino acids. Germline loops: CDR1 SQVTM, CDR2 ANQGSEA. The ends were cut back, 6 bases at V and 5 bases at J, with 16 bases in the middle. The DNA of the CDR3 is TGCAGCGTAGCCTTGGGGATTAGGACTGAAGCTTTCTTT. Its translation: CSVALGIRTEAFF.

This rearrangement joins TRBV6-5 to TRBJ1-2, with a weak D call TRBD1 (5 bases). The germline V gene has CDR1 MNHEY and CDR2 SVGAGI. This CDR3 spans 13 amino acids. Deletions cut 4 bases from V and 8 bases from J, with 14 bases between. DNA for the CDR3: TGTGCCAGCAGTTCAGGGAGGGGCTGGGGCTACACCTTC. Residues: CASSSGRGWGYTF.

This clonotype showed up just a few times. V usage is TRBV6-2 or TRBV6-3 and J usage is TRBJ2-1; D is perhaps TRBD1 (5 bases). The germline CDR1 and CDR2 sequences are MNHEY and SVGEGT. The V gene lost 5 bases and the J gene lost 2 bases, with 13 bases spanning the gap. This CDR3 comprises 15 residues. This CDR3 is CASSRGPAAYNEQFF. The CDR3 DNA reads TGTGCCAGCAGTAGGGGTCCCGCGGCCTACAATGAGCAGTTCTTC.

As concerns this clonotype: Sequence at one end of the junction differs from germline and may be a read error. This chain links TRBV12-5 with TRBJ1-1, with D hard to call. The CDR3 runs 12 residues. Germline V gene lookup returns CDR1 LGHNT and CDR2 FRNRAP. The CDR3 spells CVSGFGNTEAFF. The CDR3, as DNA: TGTGTTAGTGGTTTCGGGAACACTGAAGCTTTCTTT.

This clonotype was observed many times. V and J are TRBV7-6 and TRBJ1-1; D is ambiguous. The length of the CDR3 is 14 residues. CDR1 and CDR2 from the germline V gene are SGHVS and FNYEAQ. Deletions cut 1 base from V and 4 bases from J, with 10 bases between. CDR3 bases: TGTGCCAGCAGCTTAGAGAGCGGATCCACTGAAGCTTTCTTT. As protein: CASSLESGSTEAFF.

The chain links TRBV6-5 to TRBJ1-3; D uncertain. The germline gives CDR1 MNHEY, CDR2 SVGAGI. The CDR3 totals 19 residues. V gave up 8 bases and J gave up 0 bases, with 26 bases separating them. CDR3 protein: CASLPFTSIDARSGNTIYF. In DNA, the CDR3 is TGTGCCAGCCTCCCTTTTACGTCTATCGACGCCCGCTCTGGAAACACCATATATTTT.

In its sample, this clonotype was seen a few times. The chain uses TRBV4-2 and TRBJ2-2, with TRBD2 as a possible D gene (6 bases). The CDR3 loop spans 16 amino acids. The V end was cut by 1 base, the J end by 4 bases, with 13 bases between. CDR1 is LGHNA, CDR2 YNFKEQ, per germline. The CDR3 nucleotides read TGTGCCAGCAGCCAAGGCCCGCCCGGGAGCACCGGGGAGCTGTTTTTT. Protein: CASSQGPPGSTGELFF.

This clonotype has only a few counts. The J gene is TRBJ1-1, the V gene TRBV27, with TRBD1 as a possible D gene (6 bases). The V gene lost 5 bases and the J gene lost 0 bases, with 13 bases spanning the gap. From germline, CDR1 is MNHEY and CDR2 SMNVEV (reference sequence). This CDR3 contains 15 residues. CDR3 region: CASSMGHLLNTEAFF. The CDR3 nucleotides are TGTGCCAGCAGTATGGGACACCTCTTGAACACTGAAGCTTTCTTT.

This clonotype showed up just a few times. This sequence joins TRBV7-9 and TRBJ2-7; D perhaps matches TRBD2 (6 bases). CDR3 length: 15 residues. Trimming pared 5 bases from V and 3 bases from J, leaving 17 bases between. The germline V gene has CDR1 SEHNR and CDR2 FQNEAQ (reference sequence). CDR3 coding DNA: TGTGCCAGCAGCCCTAGCGCGACAGCTCACTACGAGCAGTACGTC. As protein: CASSPSATAHYEQYV.

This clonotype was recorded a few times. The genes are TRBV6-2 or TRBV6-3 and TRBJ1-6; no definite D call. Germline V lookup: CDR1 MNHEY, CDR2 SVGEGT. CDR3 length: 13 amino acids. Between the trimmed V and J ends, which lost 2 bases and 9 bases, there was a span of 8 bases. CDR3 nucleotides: TGTGCCAGCAGTTACGGCAGTCCTTCACCCCTCCACTTT. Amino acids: CASSYGSPSPLHF.

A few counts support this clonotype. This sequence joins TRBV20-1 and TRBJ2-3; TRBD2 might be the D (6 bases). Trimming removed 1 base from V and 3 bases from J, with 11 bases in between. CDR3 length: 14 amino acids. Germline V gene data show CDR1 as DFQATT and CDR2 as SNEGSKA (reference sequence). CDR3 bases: TGCAGTGCTAGAGGGAGGGAAGCGACAGATACGCAGTATTTT. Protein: CSARGREATDTQYF.

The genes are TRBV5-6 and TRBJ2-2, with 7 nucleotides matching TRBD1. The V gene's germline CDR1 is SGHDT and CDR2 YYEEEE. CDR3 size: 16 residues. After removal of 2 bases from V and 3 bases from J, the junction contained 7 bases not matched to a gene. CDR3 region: CASSFRQGRDTGELFF. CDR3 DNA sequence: TGTGCCAGCAGCTTTCGACAGGGCCGGGACACCGGGGAGCTGTTTTTT. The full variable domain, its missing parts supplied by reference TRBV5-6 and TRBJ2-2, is DAGVTQSPTHLIKTRGQQVTLRCSPKSGHDTVSWYQQALGQGPQFIFQYYEEEERQRGNFPDRFSGHQFPNYSSELNVNALLLGDSALYLCASSFRQGRDTGELFFGEGSRLTVL.

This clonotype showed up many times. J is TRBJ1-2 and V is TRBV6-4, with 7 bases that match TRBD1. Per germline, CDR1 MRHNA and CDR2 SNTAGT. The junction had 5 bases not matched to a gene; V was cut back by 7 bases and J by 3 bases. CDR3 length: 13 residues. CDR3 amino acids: CASKDRVYYGYTF. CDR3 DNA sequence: TGTGCCAGCAAAGACAGGGTTTACTATGGCTACACCTTC.

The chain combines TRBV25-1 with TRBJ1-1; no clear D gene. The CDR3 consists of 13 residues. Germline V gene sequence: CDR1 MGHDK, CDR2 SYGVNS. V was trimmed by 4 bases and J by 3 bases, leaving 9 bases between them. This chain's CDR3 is CASSVGRYTEAFF. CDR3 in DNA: TGTGCCAGCAGTGTGGGGAGGTACACTGAAGCTTTCTTT.

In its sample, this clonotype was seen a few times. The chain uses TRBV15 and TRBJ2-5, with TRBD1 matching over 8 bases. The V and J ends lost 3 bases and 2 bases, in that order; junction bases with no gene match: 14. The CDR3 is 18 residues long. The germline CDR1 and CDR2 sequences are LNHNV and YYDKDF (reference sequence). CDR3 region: CATSSMDRVEQWQETQYF. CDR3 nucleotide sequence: TGTGCCACCAGCAGCATGGACAGGGTGGAGCAGTGGCAAGAGACCCAGTACTTC.

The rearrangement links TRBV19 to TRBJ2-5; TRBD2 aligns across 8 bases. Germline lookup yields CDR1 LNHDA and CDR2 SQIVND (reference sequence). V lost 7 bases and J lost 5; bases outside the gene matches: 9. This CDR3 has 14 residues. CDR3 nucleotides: TGTGCCAGTAAAGCAAGCGGGGGTGGTGAGACCCAGTACTTC. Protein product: CASKASGGGETQYF. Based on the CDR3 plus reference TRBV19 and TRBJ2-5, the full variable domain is DGGITQSPKYLFRKEGQNVTLSCEQNLNHDAMYWYRQDPGQGLRLIYYSQIVNDFQKGDIAEGYSVSREKKESFPLTVTSAQKNPTAFYLCASKASGGGETQYFGPGTRLLVL.

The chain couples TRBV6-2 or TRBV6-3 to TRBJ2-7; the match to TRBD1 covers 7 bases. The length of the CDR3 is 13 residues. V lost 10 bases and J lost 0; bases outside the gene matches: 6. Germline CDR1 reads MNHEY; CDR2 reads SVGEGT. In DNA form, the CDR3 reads TGTGCCACCAGACAGGGTTTCTCCTACGAGCAGTACGTC. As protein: CATRQGFSYEQYV.

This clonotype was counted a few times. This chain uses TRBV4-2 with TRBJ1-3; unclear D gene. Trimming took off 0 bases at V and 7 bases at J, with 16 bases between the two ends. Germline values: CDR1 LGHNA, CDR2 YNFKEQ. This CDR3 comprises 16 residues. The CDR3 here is CASSQDLGRFGNTIYF. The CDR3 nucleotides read TGTGCCAGCAGCCAAGATCTCGGCCGCTTTGGGAACACCATATATTTT.

CDR3: CASSYWPPRGSSYNEQFF. The CDR3 nucleotides are TGTGCCAGCAGTTACTGGCCCCCCAGGGGAAGCTCCTACAATGAGCAGTTCTTC. The chain recombines TRBV6-6 with TRBJ2-1; maybe TRBD1 (6 bases). The CDR3 totals 18 residues. Deletions cut 1 base from V and 0 bases from J, with 16 bases between. From germline, CDR1 is MNHNY and CDR2 SVGAGI (reference sequence).

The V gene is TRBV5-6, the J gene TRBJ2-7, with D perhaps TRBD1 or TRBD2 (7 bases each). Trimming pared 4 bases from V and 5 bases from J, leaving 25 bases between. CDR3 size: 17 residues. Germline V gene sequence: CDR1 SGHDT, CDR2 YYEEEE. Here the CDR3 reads CASSGGEGTVGPNEQYF. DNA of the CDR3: TGTGCCAGCAGCGGGGGGGAAGGGACAGTTGGGCCCAACGAGCAGTACTTC.

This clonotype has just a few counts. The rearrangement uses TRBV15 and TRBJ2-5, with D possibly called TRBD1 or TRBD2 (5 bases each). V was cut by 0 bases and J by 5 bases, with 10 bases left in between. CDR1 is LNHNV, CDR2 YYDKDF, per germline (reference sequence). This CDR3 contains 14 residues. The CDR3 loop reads CATSRDGGVETQYF. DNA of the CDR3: TGTGCCACCAGCAGAGATGGGGGTGTCGAGACCCAGTACTTC.

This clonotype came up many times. The CDR3 DNA sequence: TGTGCCAGCAGTGGAGGGTTCGAGCAGTACGTC. Its protein product is CASSGGFEQYV. The rearrangement uses TRBV12-3 or TRBV12-4 and TRBJ2-7, with D possibly being TRBD2 (6 bases). Trimming removed 5 bases from V and 6 bases from J, with 8 bases in between. This CDR3 is built from 11 residues.

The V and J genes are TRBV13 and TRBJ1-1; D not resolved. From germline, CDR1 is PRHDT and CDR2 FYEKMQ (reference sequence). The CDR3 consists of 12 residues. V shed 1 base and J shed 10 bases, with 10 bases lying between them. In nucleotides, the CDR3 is TGTGCCAGCAGCTTAGAAGGCGGAGCAGCTTTCTTT. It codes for CASSLEGGAAFF.